Listed here are 22 T cell receptor beta chains from one sample, sequenced in a study of blood T cell repertoires in COVID-19. Clones were sequenced by immunoSEQ multiplex PCR, and TCRdb holds only the in-frame ones, with some missing. The sample records about 200,000 clones, about 87% being singletons. Sequencing was done on a sample of PBMCs or T cells enriched from blood (not recorded which). Receptors originate from a young man who had recovered from COVID-19.

The count of this clone is one. This sequence joins TRBV6-1 and TRBJ2-4; the D gene is possibly TRBD1 (6 bases). This CDR3 is 17 amino acids long. From germline, CDR1 is MNHNS and CDR2 SASEGT. With 2 bases removed from V and 3 bases from J, the gap between germline ends came to 17 bases. CDR3 DNA: TGTGCCAGCAGTGAAAGGACAGACTCCGGTCTCAAAAACATTCAGTACTTC. Amino acid sequence: CASSERTDSGLKNIQYF.

This clone has a single count. The chain uses TRBV3-1 (or the pseudogene TRBV3-2) and TRBJ2-1; 9 nucleotides line up with TRBD2. CDR1 is LGHDT, CDR2 YNNKEL, per germline (reference sequence). Losses at the gene ends were 1 base for V and 5 bases for J; bases not matched to a gene: 18. The CDR3 spans 20 residues. CDR3 sequence (DNA): TGTGCCAGCAGCCAAGCTATTTTTGGCGGGGGGGCCTCCATTAACAATGAGCAGTTCTTC. Translated, it gives CASSQAIFGGGASINNEQFF.

In its sample, this clone was seen once. The chain carries TRBV29-1 and TRBJ1-1; TRBD1 matches at 8 bases. Germline CDR1 is SQVTM and CDR2 is ANQGSEA. The CDR3 runs 14 residues. J was trimmed by 1 base and V by 8 bases; bases with no gene match: 9. The CDR3 is CSSKLGQGNTEAFF. In nucleotides, the CDR3 is TGCAGCTCCAAGCTCGGACAGGGGAACACTGAAGCTTTCTTT.

V is TRBV12-3 or TRBV12-4 and J is TRBJ1-2, with no clear D. V was pared by 3 bases and J by 3 bases, with 8 bases between. The CDR3 runs to 13 residues. CDR3 sequence reads: CASSFGGYYGYTF. The CDR3 bases are TGTGCCAGCAGTTTTGGAGGTTACTATGGCTACACCTTC.

The chain couples TRBV28 to TRBJ2-1; tentative D call: TRBD2 (5 bases). The germline CDR1 and CDR2 sequences are MDHEN and SYDVKM. The CDR3 consists of 13 residues. V was shortened by 7 bases and J by 6 bases, with 13 bases between the two germline ends. This chain's CDR3 is CASTLGRRNEQFF. Here the CDR3 DNA reads TGTGCCAGCACCTTGGGGAGACGCAATGAGCAGTTCTTC. Full variable domain (rest looked up from reference TRBV28 and TRBJ2-1): DVKVTQSSRYLVKRTGEKVFLECVQDMDHENMFWYRQDPGLGLRLIYFSYDVKMKEKGDIPEGYSVSREKKERFSLILESASTNQTSMYLCASTLGRRNEQFFGPGTRLTVL.

This chain connects TRBV5-4 to TRBJ1-4, with D possibly matching TRBD1 (6 bases). Trimming took 5 bases from V and 6 from J, leaving 11 bases between them. The CDR3 contains 13 residues. Germline V gene lookup returns CDR1 SGHNT and CDR2 YYREEE (reference sequence). DNA of the CDR3: TGTGCCAGCAGTCGGCAGGGGTATGAAAAACTGTTTTTT. This translates into CASSRQGYEKLFF.

The gene calls are TRBV19 and TRBJ1-5; perhaps TRBD1 as D (6 bases). CDR1 and CDR2 (germline): LNHDA, SQIVND (reference sequence). The ends were cut back, 5 bases at V and 0 bases at J, with 17 bases in the middle. The length of the CDR3 is 17 residues. As DNA, the CDR3 is TGTGCCAGTAGTCCCGCGGACAGAGTCTATAGCAATCAGCCCCAGCATTTT. Amino acids: CASSPADRVYSNQPQHF. The full variable domain, in which reference TRBV19 and TRBJ1-5 provide the parts outside the CDR3, is DGGITQSPKYLFRKEGQNVTLSCEQNLNHDAMYWYRQDPGQGLRLIYYSQIVNDFQKGDIAEGYSVSREKKESFPLTVTSAQKNPTAFYLCASSPADRVYSNQPQHFGDGTRLSIL.

The chain combines TRBV7-8 with TRBJ1-1, with D tentatively TRBD1 (5 bases). V lost 5 bases and J lost 3, with 16 bases in between. CDR3 length equals 15 residues. Germline loops: CDR1 SGHVS, CDR2 FQNEAQ. The CDR3, as DNA: TGTGCCAGCAGCCCGATGCGGGGGAAGGACACTGAAGCTTTCTTT. Translation gives CASSPMRGKDTEAFF.

This rearrangement joins TRBV2 to TRBJ2-5; TRBD2 is a possible D gene (6 bases). Trimming removed 8 bases at V and 0 bases at J, with 10 bases between. Germline loops: CDR1 SNHLY, CDR2 FYNNEI. This CDR3 contains 13 residues. CDR3 residues: CASAGTYQETQYF. The DNA for the CDR3 is TGTGCCAGCGCCGGGACTTACCAAGAGACCCAGTACTTC.

This chain joins TRBV11-2 and TRBJ2-7; D is perhaps TRBD1 (6 bases). Trimming cost V 6 bases and J 3 bases, with 15 bases left between them. Germline CDR1 reads SGHAT; CDR2 reads FQNNGV. The CDR3 is 14 amino acids. The CDR3 here is CASREQGTLYEQYF. In nucleotides, the CDR3 is TGTGCCAGCAGAGAACAGGGAACCCTCTACGAGCAGTACTTC. Variable domain in full (rest from reference TRBV11-2 and TRBJ2-7): EAGVAQSPRYKIIEKRQSVAFWCNPISGHATLYWYQQILGQGPKLLIQFQNNGVVDDSQLPKDRFSAERLKGVDSTLKIQPAKLEDSAVYLCASREQGTLYEQYFGPGTRLTVT.

The V call is TRBV5-4, the J call TRBJ2-2; TRBD2 matches at 14 bases. The CDR3 sequence is 16 residues long. CDR1 is SGHNT and CDR2 is YYREEE in the germline V gene (reference sequence). V dropped 4 bases and J dropped 5; count of bases not matched to a gene: 4. CDR3 residues: CASSTGLAGGTGELFF. DNA of the CDR3: TGTGCCAGCAGCACCGGACTAGCGGGAGGAACCGGGGAGCTGTTTTTT.

The V and J genes are TRBV3-1 (or the pseudogene TRBV3-2) and TRBJ2-3; TRBD2 is a possible D gene (6 bases). Germline values: CDR1 LGHDT, CDR2 YNNKEL (reference sequence). Trimming stripped 2 bases from V and 4 bases from J, with 16 bases between. The CDR3 loop spans 16 amino acids. The CDR3 loop is CASSQHGVGGADTQYF. Written as DNA, the CDR3 is TGTGCCAGCAGCCAACACGGCGTGGGAGGTGCAGATACGCAGTATTTT.

The J gene is TRBJ2-7, the V gene TRBV5-6; D call uncertain. Germline V gene data show CDR1 as SGHDT and CDR2 as YYEEEE. V was shortened by 1 base and J by 3 bases, with 2 bases between the two germline ends. The CDR3 loop spans 11 amino acids. CDR3 sequence: CASSLRYEQYF. The DNA for the CDR3 is TGTGCCAGCAGCTTGCGCTACGAGCAGTACTTC.

V usage is TRBV4-1 and J usage is TRBJ2-3; 15 bases match TRBD2. The CDR3 has 16 amino acids. V was pared by 4 bases and J by 4 bases, with 3 bases of the junction left unmatched. The germline gives CDR1 MGHRA, CDR2 YSYEKL. DNA for the CDR3: TGCGCCAGCAGCCGGACTAGCGGGAGGGCCTCAGATACGCAGTATTTT. Protein sequence: CASSRTSGRASDTQYF.

V usage is TRBV19 and J usage is TRBJ1-1; 11 nucleotides match TRBD1. Trimming took 3 bases from V and 2 from J; bases not matched to a gene: 2. The CDR3 totals 15 residues. CDR1 is LNHDA and CDR2 is SQIVND in the germline V gene (reference sequence). Here the CDR3 DNA reads TGTGCCAGTAGTATTGGGACAGGGGGTAACACTGAAGCTTTCTTT. It specifies CASSIGTGGNTEAFF.

The chain recombines TRBV27 with TRBJ1-2; 8 bases align to TRBD1. CDR1 is MNHEY and CDR2 is SMNVEV in the germline V gene (reference sequence). The length of the CDR3 is 13 residues. The ends lost 6 bases at V and 8 bases at J; junction bases unmatched: 8. The CDR3 sequence is CASSGQGRTGYTF. The CDR3 nucleotides read TGTGCCAGCAGCGGACAGGGAAGAACCGGCTACACCTTC.

In this sample, this clone turned up a few times. The chain links TRBV5-1 to TRBJ1-1, with a weak D call TRBD1 (6 bases). The CDR3 length is 14 residues. The germline V gene encodes CDR1 SGHRS and CDR2 YFSETQ. With 4 bases removed from V and 4 bases from J, the gap between germline ends came to 14 bases. CDR3 DNA: TGCGCCAGCAGCCAACAGGGTAAGGGCACTGAAGCTTTCTTT. Protein product: CASSQQGKGTEAFF.

The chain has TRBV5-1 and TRBJ2-7, with 8 bases that match TRBD1. The CDR3 totals 15 residues. The germline V gene has CDR1 SGHRS and CDR2 YFSETQ. Losses at the gene ends were 4 bases for V and 2 bases for J; bases not matched to a gene: 8. CDR3 loop: CASSRETGAPYEQYF. Here the CDR3 DNA reads TGCGCCAGCAGCCGGGAGACAGGGGCCCCCTACGAGCAGTACTTC.

The V and J genes are TRBV30 and TRBJ1-2; 9 nucleotides agree with TRBD1. CDR1 is GTSNPN, CDR2 SVGIG, per germline (reference sequence). CDR3 size: 12 residues. The V and J ends lost 4 bases and 6 bases, in that order; junction bases with no gene match: 3. CDR3 bases: TGTGCCTGGATCGGGACAGGGCATGGCTACACCTTC. It translates to CAWIGTGHGYTF.

V gene TRBV13 combines with J gene TRBJ2-7, with 12 bases lining up with TRBD1. The J segment lost 1 base and the V segment lost 5 bases, leaving 24 bases of the junction unmatched. CDR3 length equals 22 residues. Germline assignment: CDR1 PRHDT and CDR2 FYEKMQ (reference sequence). The CDR3 coding sequence is TGTGCCAGCAGCCCAACGCGGGACAGGGGGCAACCGCTAGCGGGTGGATCCTACGAGCAGTACTTC. Its protein is CASSPTRDRGQPLAGGSYEQYF.

V usage is TRBV28 and J usage is TRBJ2-7; the match to TRBD2 covers 7 bases. The CDR3 sequence is 13 residues long. V lost 5 bases to trimming and J lost 7 bases; unmatched junction nucleotides: 8. Germline-derived CDR1 and CDR2 are MDHEN and SYDVKM. The CDR3 region is CASSDSGREEQYF. The CDR3 nucleotides read TGTGCCAGCAGTGATAGCGGGCGGGAGGAGCAGTACTTC. Drawing the rest from reference TRBV28 and TRBJ2-7, the complete variable domain is DVKVTQSSRYLVKRTGEKVFLECVQDMDHENMFWYRQDPGLGLRLIYFSYDVKMKEKGDIPEGYSVSREKKERFSLILESASTNQTSMYLCASSDSGREEQYFGPGTRLTVT.

The chain recombines TRBV2 with TRBJ1-2; TRBD1 matches at 11 bases. CDR1 and CDR2 (germline): SNHLY, FYNNEI. The CDR3 is 16 amino acids. Germline trimming cut 3 bases from V and 4 bases from J; bases unmatched to any gene: 7. This CDR3 is CASSDRRTGGSYGYTF. As DNA, the CDR3 is TGTGCCAGCAGTGACCGAAGGACAGGGGGCTCCTATGGCTACACCTTC.